This T cell receptor (beta chain) was identified in a study of OX40 agonist ivuxolimab in advanced cancers. Overall study context: Melanoma, hepatocellular carcinoma, head and neck or renal cell cancer occurred in dose-escalation patients. At 65% to 85% male, the cohort had a mean age of approximately 64 years, ranging from roughly 20 to 90.

The method was immunoSEQ multiplex PCR; TCRdb's version includes in-frame clones alone and lacks a portion of them. The sample records 15,000 to 20,000 clones, roughly 70% being singletons. By sample fraction, this clone is medium-sized. Antigen unknown. From germline, CDR1 is SGHNT and CDR2 YYREEE (reference sequence). There are 14 residues in the CDR3. The V gene lost 0 bases and the J gene lost 5 bases, with 12 bases spanning the gap. Study results and caveats: At 0.1 to 3.0 mg/kg, clonal expansion of CD4+ and CD8+ blood T cells had occurred by week 6.

This chain uses TRBV5-4 with TRBJ2-7; perhaps TRBD2 as D (6 bases). This sample comprised CD4+ or CD8+ T cells sorted from blood, obtained in a trial of the OX40 agonist ivuxolimab. The clonotype comes from an adult with an advanced solid tumor such as melanoma, head and neck, liver or kidney cancer. The CDR3: CASSLALASNEQYF. The CDR3, as DNA: TGTGCCAGCAGCTTGGCCCTAGCGAGTAACGAGCAGTACTTC.